One and the same sample provided the 27 T cell receptor beta chains below, sequenced in a study of T cell responses to AZD1222 COVID-19 vaccine. The repertoire was sequenced with immunoSEQ multiplex PCR; TCRdb's copy has only in-frame clones and lacks some. The table records 80,000 or so clones, roughly 80% of them present only once. The sequenced sample was peripheral blood, obtained on day 0 of AZD1222 vaccination. The receptors were sampled from an adult in good health.

Concerning this clone: In the same sample, other DNA sequences code for this CDR3. The chain carries TRBV5-1 and TRBJ2-1, with 7 nucleotides matching TRBD2. V dropped 3 bases and J dropped 2; count of bases not matched to a gene: 2. This CDR3 is built from 14 residues. From germline, CDR1 is SGHRS and CDR2 YFSETQ. The CDR3 bases are TGCGCCAGCAGCTCTAGCGGAGCCTACAATGAGCAGTTCTTC. The encoded protein is CASSSSGAYNEQFF. Full variable domain (outside the CDR3, taken from reference TRBV5-1 and TRBJ2-1): KAGVTQTPRYLIKTRGQQVTLSCSPISGHRSVSWYQQTPGQGLQFLFEYFSETQRNKGNFPGRFSGRQFSNSRSEMNVSTLELGDSALYLCASSSSGAYNEQFFGPGTRLTVL.

CDR3 protein: CAWSVATRGEQFF. CDR3 DNA: TGTGCCTGGAGTGTGGCTACACGGGGTGAGCAGTTCTTC. The rearrangement uses TRBV30 and TRBJ2-1, with D tentatively TRBD2 (5 bases). Germline V gene data show CDR1 as GTSNPN and CDR2 as SVGIG (reference sequence). Trimming took off 0 bases at V and 9 bases at J, with 12 bases between the two ends. This CDR3 has 13 residues.

This chain connects TRBV5-4 to TRBJ1-2, with D possibly matching TRBD1 (5 bases). In germline, CDR1 is SGHNT, CDR2 YYREEE (reference sequence). The V and J ends lost 3 bases and 4 bases respectively, with 10 bases between them. The CDR3 is 13 residues long. CDR3: CASSSGPSYGYTF. The CDR3 DNA reads TGTGCCAGCAGCTCGGGACCGAGCTATGGCTACACCTTC.

The V gene is TRBV11-3, the J gene TRBJ2-7; unclear D gene. Germline lookup yields CDR1 SGHNT and CDR2 YENEEA. Trimming removed 2 bases at V and 6 bases at J, with 11 bases between. The length of the CDR3 is 13 residues. Written as DNA, the CDR3 is TGTGCCAGCAGCTTACGACGAGATAGCGAGCAGTACTTC. Residues: CASSLRRDSEQYF. The full variable domain, completed using reference TRBV11-3 and TRBJ2-7, is EAGVVQSPRYKIIEKKQPVAFWCNPISGHNTLYWYLQNLGQGPELLIRYENEEAVDDSQLPKDRFSAERLKGVDSTLKIQPAELGDSAVYLCASSLRRDSEQYFGPGTRLTVT.

This clone came up a few times. The V gene is TRBV4-1, the J gene TRBJ2-1; D is uncertain. The germline V gene encodes CDR1 MGHRA and CDR2 YSYEKL. Trimming removed 4 bases from V and 4 bases from J, with 11 bases in between. This CDR3 comprises 14 residues. CDR3 sequence reads: CASSPYLLYNEQFF. The CDR3 coding sequence is TGCGCCAGCAGCCCCTATTTGCTTTACAATGAGCAGTTCTTC.

This clone turned up a few times. V is TRBV4-1 and J is TRBJ1-1, with a possible D match to TRBD1 (6 bases). Germline V CDR1 and CDR2: MGHRA, YSYEKL. The CDR3 runs to 16 residues. V gave up 1 base and J gave up 4 bases, with 16 bases separating them. The CDR3 DNA is TGCGCCAGCAGCCAAGTAGGAGCCAGGGGTAGCACTGAAGCTTTCTTT. Encoded protein: CASSQVGARGSTEAFF.

The chain carries TRBV5-1 and TRBJ2-1; 15 positions match TRBD2. Trimming removed 4 bases from V and 9 bases from J; junction bases left unmatched: 8. CDR3 size: 16 residues. Per germline, CDR1 SGHRS and CDR2 YFSETQ. This chain's CDR3 is CASSRGLAGGILEQFF. DNA for the CDR3: TGCGCCAGCAGCAGGGGACTAGCGGGGGGTATTCTTGAGCAGTTCTTC. Full variable domain (outside the CDR3, taken from reference TRBV5-1 and TRBJ2-1): KAGVTQTPRYLIKTRGQQVTLSCSPISGHRSVSWYQQTPGQGLQFLFEYFSETQRNKGNFPGRFSGRQFSNSRSEMNVSTLELGDSALYLCASSRGLAGGILEQFFGPGTRLTVL.

This clone was seen only once. The CDR3 reads CASSQVTGRETQYF. The CDR3 DNA reads as TGTGCCAGCAGCCAAGTGACTGGACGGGAGACCCAGTACTTC. This chain joins TRBV4-2 and TRBJ2-5; no definite D call. V lost 1 base and J 5 bases, leaving 11 bases between the germline ends. Germline V gene lookup returns CDR1 LGHNA and CDR2 YNFKEQ. CDR3 length equals 14 residues.

In DNA form, the CDR3 reads TGTGCCAGCAGCCGAGGATGGGCCAATCAGCCCCAGCATTTT. It specifies CASSRGWANQPQHF. V usage is TRBV9 and J usage is TRBJ1-5; D ambiguous. The V and J ends lost 4 bases and 3 bases respectively, with 11 bases between them. The CDR3 extends over 14 amino acids. Germline CDR1 and CDR2: SGDLS and YYNGEE.

The chain's CDR3 is CASSFGQTAQQYF. Here the CDR3 DNA reads TGTGCCAGCAGCTTCGGTCAAACAGCTCAGCAGTACTTC. The chain links TRBV11-1 to TRBJ2-7, with D unclear. Germline V gene sequence: CDR1 SGHAT, CDR2 FQDESV (reference sequence). The V and J ends lost 3 bases and 8 bases respectively, with 14 bases between them. The CDR3 is 13 amino acids.

This clone was counted a single time. The V and J genes are TRBV5-5 and TRBJ2-2; D is unresolved. This CDR3 spans 12 amino acids. In germline, CDR1 is SGHKS, CDR2 YYEKEE (reference sequence). V was cut by 0 bases and J by 8 bases, with 5 bases left in between. The CDR3 region is CASSLALGELFF. CDR3 bases: TGTGCCAGCAGCTTGGCCTTAGGGGAGCTGTTTTTT.

The chain uses TRBV11-3 and TRBJ2-3; D gene ambiguous. Germline-derived CDR1 and CDR2 are SGHNT and YENEEA. The CDR3 covers 17 residues. The V end was cut by 1 base, the J end by 0 bases, with 14 bases between. CDR3 region: CASSLGTQDSSTDTQYF. The DNA for the CDR3 is TGTGCCAGCAGCTTAGGCACGCAGGATTCTAGCACAGATACGCAGTATTTT.

The chain combines TRBV11-1 with TRBJ1-6, with D perhaps TRBD1 (5 bases). The CDR3 spans 15 residues. Per germline, CDR1 SGHAT and CDR2 FQDESV (reference sequence). Between the trimmed V and J ends, which lost 4 bases and 9 bases, there was a span of 16 bases. The CDR3: CASSSTSGMGSPLHF. DNA of the CDR3: TGTGCCAGCAGCTCCACATCAGGGATGGGTTCACCCCTCCACTTT.

The chain is built from TRBV7-9 and TRBJ1-1; 10 bases are shared with TRBD1. Germline trimming cut 5 bases from V and 5 bases from J; bases unmatched to any gene: 11. The CDR3 has 16 residues. Germline CDR1 SEHNR, CDR2 FQNEAQ (reference sequence). The CDR3 sequence: CASSKTGGQGKTEAFF. For the CDR3, the DNA is TGTGCCAGCAGCAAAACAGGGGGACAGGGGAAGACTGAAGCTTTCTTT. The full variable domain, its missing parts supplied by reference TRBV7-9 and TRBJ1-1, is DTGVSQNPRHKITKRGQNVTFRCDPISEHNRLYWYRQTLGQGPEFLTYFQNEAQLEKSRLLSDRFSAERPKGSFSTLEIQRTEQGDSAMYLCASSKTGGQGKTEAFFGQGTRLTVV.

This chain uses TRBV7-2 with TRBJ1-5; D call uncertain. Germline values: CDR1 SGHTA, CDR2 FQGNSA. The V end was cut by 0 bases, the J end by 8 bases, with 8 bases between. CDR3 length: 13 residues. The DNA for the CDR3 is TGTGCCAGCAGCTTAGCCGGCTCGGAGCCCCAGCATTTT. Translation gives CASSLAGSEPQHF.

V and J are TRBV28 and TRBJ2-7; 13 bases align to TRBD2. With 2 bases clipped from V and 2 bases from J, the junction kept 0 bases outside the gene matches. The CDR3 consists of 15 residues. The germline V gene has CDR1 MDHEN and CDR2 SYDVKM. This CDR3 reads CASSLGTSGTYEQYF. Written as DNA, the CDR3 is TGTGCCAGCAGTTTAGGGACTAGCGGGACCTACGAGCAGTACTTC.

The V gene is TRBV2, the J gene TRBJ1-2; D might be TRBD1 (6 bases). This CDR3 has 14 amino acids. The V gene lost 4 bases and the J gene lost 4 bases, with 13 bases spanning the gap. The germline V gene has CDR1 SNHLY and CDR2 FYNNEI. DNA for the CDR3: TGTGCCAGCAGTGTGGGGGGGGCCGGCTATGGCTACACCTTC. It yields the protein CASSVGGAGYGYTF.

This chain joins TRBV6-2 or TRBV6-3 and TRBJ1-4, with a weak D call TRBD1 (5 bases). The CDR3 spans 15 residues. Trimming left V 7 bases short and J 1 base short, with 13 bases between. CDR1 is MNHEY and CDR2 is SVGEGT in the germline V gene. CDR3 protein: CASTPVGGTNEKLFF. CDR3 nucleotides: TGTGCCAGCACCCCGGTGGGGGGAACTAATGAAAAACTGTTTTTT.

This clone appeared a single time. This chain uses TRBV5-1 with TRBJ2-5; 10 bases line up with TRBD2. Per germline, CDR1 SGHRS and CDR2 YFSETQ. The CDR3 spans 16 residues. Trimming took 0 bases from V and 5 from J; bases not matched to a gene: 7. In DNA form, the CDR3 reads TGCGCCAGCAGCTTGGAGAAGCGGGGGGGCTGGGAGACCCAGTACTTC. Translation: CASSLEKRGGWETQYF.

This chain uses TRBV10-3 with TRBJ1-5; TRBD1 matches 10 bases. The CDR3 runs to 14 residues. The V gene end was trimmed by 4 bases and the J gene end by 4 bases; junction bases not matched to a gene: 1. Germline CDR1 reads ENHRY; CDR2 reads SYGVKD. The CDR3 DNA sequence: TGTGCCATCAGTGGGACAGGGGGAAATCAGCCCCAGCATTTT. This gives the protein CAISGTGGNQPQHF.

The chain recombines TRBV9 with TRBJ2-7; tentatively, D is TRBD1 or TRBD2 (5 bases each). The germline V gene encodes CDR1 SGDLS and CDR2 YYNGEE. The CDR3 is 15 amino acids. Trimming removed 7 bases from V and 0 bases from J, with 17 bases in between. The CDR3 DNA is TGTGCCAGCGCTCTCCTTGGGGACCCCTCCTACGAGCAGTACTTC. It is translated as CASALLGDPSYEQYF.

This CDR3 reads CAWRSEGNSPLHF. DNA for the CDR3: TGTGCCTGGAGGTCAGAGGGCAATTCACCCCTCCACTTT. The chain uses TRBV30 and TRBJ1-6; D is unresolved. This CDR3 is 13 amino acids long. Germline V gene data show CDR1 as GTSNPN and CDR2 as SVGIG (reference sequence). V was pared by 3 bases and J by 7 bases, with 10 bases between.

Here the CDR3 DNA reads TGTGCCAGCAGTGACCCCGACCCGGACAGGGGGATGGGTTGGAATTCACCCCTCCACTTT. This sequence encodes CASSDPDPDRGMGWNSPLHF. The V gene is TRBV6-1, the J gene TRBJ1-6; 10 nucleotides align to TRBD1. The CDR3 totals 20 residues. From germline, CDR1 is MNHNS and CDR2 SASEGT. Unmatched junction bases numbered 18, after V lost 3 bases and J lost 7 bases.

The V call is TRBV18, the J call TRBJ2-7, with TRBD2 as a possible D gene (6 bases). Germline assignment: CDR1 KGHSH and CDR2 LQKENI. The CDR3 is made up of 16 amino acids. V shed 3 bases and J shed 0 bases, with 15 bases lying between them. The CDR3 reads CASSPALASSSYEQYF. The DNA of the CDR3 is TGTGCCAGCTCACCCGCCCTAGCGTCGAGCTCCTACGAGCAGTACTTC. Filled out from reference TRBV18 and TRBJ2-7, the complete variable domain reads NAGVMQNPRHLVRRRGQEARLRCSPMKGHSHVYWYRQLPEEGLKFMVYLQKENIIDESGMPKERFSAEFPKEGPSILRIQQVVRGDSAAYFCASSPALASSSYEQYFGPGTRLTVT.

The DNA for the CDR3 is TGTGCCAGCAGGGTAGGCGGCAGCACAGATACGCAGTATTTT. It translates to CASRVGGSTDTQYF. The gene calls are TRBV5-5 and TRBJ2-3; D not certain. The CDR3 has 14 amino acids. Trimming removed 5 bases at V and 0 bases at J, with 10 bases between. Germline V gene data show CDR1 as SGHKS and CDR2 as YYEKEE (reference sequence).

CDR3: CASSSDYGYTF. CDR3 nucleotide sequence: TGTGCCAGCAGCTCGGACTATGGCTACACCTTC. The J gene is TRBJ1-2, the V gene TRBV7-9; no firm D call. V was cut by 4 bases and J by 3 bases, with 3 bases left in between. From germline, CDR1 is SEHNR and CDR2 FQNEAQ (reference sequence). The CDR3 runs 11 residues.

The chain combines TRBV5-4 with TRBJ2-1; tentatively, D is TRBD2 (5 bases). With 4 bases removed from V and 0 bases from J, the gap between germline ends came to 14 bases. The CDR3 has 16 residues. The V gene's germline CDR1 is SGHNT and CDR2 YYREEE (reference sequence). CDR3 amino acids: CASSGGRDGSYNEQFF. Here the CDR3 DNA reads TGTGCCAGCAGCGGTGGCCGGGATGGCTCCTACAATGAGCAGTTCTTC.